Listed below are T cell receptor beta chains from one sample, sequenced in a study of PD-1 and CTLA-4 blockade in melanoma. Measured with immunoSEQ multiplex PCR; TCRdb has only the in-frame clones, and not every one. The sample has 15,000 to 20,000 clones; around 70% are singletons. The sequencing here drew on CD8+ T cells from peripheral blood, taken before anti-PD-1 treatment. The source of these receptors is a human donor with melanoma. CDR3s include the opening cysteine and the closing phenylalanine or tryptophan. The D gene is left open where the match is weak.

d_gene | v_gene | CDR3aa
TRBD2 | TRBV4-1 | CASSQDGGEGAYEQYF
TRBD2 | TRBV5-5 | CASSQFLAGGDNEQFF
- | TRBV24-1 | CATSDAASNQPQHF
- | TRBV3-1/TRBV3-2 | CASSQDHPYTGNTIYF
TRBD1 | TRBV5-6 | CASRDSLNYGYTF
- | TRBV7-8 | CASSLFGQINTEAFF
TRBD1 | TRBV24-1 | CATSEQGASYNEQFF
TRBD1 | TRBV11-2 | CASSSGDRAGELFF
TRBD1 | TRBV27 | CASSLGGPGGAEQYF
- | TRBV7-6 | CASSLERNQPQHF
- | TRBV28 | CASSPDIETLTYEQYF
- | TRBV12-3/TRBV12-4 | CASSSSYEQYF
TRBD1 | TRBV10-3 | CAISPGQGTNTEAFF
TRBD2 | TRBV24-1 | CATSDPRTSGNGEQFF
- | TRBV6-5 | CASSYSMGARGNQYF
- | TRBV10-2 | CASSDVGSYEQYF
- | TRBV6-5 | CASRVSGNTEAFF